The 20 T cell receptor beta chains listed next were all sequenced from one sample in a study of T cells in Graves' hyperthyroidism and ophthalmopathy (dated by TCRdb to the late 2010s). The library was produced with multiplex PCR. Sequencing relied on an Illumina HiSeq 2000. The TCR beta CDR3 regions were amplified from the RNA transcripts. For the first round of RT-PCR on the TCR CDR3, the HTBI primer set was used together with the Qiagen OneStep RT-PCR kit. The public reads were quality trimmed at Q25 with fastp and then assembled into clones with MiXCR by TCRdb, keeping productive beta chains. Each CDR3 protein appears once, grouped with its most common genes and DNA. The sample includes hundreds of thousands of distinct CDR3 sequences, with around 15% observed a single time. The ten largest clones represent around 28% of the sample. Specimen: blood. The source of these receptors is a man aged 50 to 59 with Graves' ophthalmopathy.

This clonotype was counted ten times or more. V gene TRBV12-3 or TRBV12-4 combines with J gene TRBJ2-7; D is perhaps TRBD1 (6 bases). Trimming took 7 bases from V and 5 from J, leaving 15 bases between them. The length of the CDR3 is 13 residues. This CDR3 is CASTLQGVHEQYF. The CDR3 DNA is TGTGCCAGCACCCTACAGGGCGTGCACGAGCAGTACTTC.

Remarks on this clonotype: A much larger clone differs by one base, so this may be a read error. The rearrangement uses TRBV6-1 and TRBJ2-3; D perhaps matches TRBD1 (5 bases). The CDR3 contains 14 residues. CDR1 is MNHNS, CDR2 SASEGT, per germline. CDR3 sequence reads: CAISRGKLADTQYF. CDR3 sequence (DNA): TGTGCCATCAGTAGGGGCAAACTCGCAGATACGCAGTATTTT.

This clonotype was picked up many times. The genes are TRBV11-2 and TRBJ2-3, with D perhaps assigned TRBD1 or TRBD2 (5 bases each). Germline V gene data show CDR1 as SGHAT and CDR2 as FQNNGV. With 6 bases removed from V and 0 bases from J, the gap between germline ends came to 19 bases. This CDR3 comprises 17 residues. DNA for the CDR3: TGTGCCAGCAGGCCAGGTCTACGGGGCAGGAGCACAGATACGCAGTATTTT. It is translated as CASRPGLRGRSTDTQYF.

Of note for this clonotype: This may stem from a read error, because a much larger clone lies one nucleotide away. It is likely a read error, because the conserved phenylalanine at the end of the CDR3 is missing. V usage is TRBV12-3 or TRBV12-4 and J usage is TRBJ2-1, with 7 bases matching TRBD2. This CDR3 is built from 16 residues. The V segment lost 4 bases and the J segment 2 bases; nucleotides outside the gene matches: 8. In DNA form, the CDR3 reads TGTGCCAGCAGTTATGATGAAAGCGGGGCCTACAATGAGCAGTTCCTC. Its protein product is CASSYDESGAYNEQFL.

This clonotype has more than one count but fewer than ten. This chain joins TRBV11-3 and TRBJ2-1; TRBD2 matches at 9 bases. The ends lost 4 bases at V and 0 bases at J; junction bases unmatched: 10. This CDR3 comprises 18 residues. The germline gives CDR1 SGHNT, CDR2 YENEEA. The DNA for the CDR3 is TGTGCCAGCAGCTCCTGGGGGGCGGGAGGGAGCTCCTACAATGAGCAGTTCTTC. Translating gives CASSSWGAGGSSYNEQFF.

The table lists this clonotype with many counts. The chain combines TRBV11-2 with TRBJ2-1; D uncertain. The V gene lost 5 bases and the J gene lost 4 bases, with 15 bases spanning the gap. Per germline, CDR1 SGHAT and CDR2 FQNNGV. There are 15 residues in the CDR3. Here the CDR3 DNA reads TGTGCCAGCAGCCCAGGACCCCGTTCATACAATGAGCAGTTCTTC. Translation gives CASSPGPRSYNEQFF.

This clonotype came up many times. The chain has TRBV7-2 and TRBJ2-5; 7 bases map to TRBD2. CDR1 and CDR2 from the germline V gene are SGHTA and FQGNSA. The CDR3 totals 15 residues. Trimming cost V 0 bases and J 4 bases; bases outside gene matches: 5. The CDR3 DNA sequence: TGTGCCAGCAGCTTAGCGGCGGCTAGCGGAGAGACCCAGTACTTC. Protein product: CASSLAAASGETQYF. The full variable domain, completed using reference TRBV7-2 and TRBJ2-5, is GAGVSQSPSNKVTEKGKDVELRCDPISGHTALYWYRQSLGQGLEFLIYFQGNSAPDKSGLPSDRFSAERTGGSVSTLTIQRTQQEDSAVYLCASSLAAASGETQYFGPGTRLLVL.

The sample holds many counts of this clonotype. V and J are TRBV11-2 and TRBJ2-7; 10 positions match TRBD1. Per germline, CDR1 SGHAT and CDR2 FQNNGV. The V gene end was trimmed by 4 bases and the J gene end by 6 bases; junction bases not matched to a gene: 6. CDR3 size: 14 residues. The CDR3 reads CASSSRQGALEQYF. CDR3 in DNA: TGTGCCAGCAGCTCTCGACAGGGGGCCCTCGAGCAGTACTTC.

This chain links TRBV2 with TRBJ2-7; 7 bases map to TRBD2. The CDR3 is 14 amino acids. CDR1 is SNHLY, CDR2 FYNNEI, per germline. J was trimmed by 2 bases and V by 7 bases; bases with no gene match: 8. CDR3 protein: CASTASGYAYEQYF. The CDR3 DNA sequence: TGTGCCAGCACGGCTAGCGGATACGCCTACGAGCAGTACTTC.

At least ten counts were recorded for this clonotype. The CDR3 protein is CASRAAGALNQPQHF. Written as DNA, the CDR3 is TGTGCCAGCAGGGCAGCAGGGGCCCTAAATCAGCCCCAGCATTTT. V usage is TRBV28 and J usage is TRBJ1-5, with a possible D match to TRBD1 (6 bases). Germline-derived CDR1 and CDR2 are MDHEN and SYDVKM. The CDR3 is 15 amino acids. With 6 bases removed from V and 4 bases from J, the gap between germline ends came to 16 bases.

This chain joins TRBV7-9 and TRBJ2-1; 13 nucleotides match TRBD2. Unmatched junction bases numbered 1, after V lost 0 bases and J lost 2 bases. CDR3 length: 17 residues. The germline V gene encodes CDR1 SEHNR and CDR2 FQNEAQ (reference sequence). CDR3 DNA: TGTGCCAGCAGCTTAGCAGGGACTAGCGGGACCTACAATGAGCAGTTCTTC. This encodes CASSLAGTSGTYNEQFF.

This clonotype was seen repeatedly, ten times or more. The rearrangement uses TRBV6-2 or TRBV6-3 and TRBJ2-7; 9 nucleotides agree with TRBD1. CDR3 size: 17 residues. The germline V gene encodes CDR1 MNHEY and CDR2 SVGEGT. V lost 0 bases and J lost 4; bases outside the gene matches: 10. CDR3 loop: CASSYSSFGQGQYEQYF. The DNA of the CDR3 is TGTGCCAGCAGTTACTCGAGTTTCGGACAGGGGCAGTACGAGCAGTACTTC.

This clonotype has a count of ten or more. The CDR3 coding sequence is TGTGCCAGCAGCCGCCCAGGTCAGTCCTACGAGCAGTACTTC. This translates into CASSRPGQSYEQYF. V is TRBV11-3 and J is TRBJ2-7, with D hard to call. Germline CDR1 reads SGHNT; CDR2 reads YENEEA. The CDR3 runs 14 residues. V was shortened by 5 bases and J by 1 base, with 12 bases between the two germline ends.

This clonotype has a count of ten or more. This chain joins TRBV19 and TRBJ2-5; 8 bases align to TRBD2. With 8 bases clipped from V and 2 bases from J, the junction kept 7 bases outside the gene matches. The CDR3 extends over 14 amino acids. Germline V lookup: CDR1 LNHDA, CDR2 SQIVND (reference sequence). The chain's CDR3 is CASGAGGWQETQYF. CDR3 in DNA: TGTGCCAGTGGGGCGGGGGGCTGGCAAGAGACCCAGTACTTC.

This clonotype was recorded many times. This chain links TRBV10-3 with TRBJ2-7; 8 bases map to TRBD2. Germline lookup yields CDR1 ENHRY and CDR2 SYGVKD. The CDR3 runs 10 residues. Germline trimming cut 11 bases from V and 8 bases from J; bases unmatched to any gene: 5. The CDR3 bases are TGTGCCTCGGGGGGGTTGCAGCAGTACTTC. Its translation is CASGGLQQYF.

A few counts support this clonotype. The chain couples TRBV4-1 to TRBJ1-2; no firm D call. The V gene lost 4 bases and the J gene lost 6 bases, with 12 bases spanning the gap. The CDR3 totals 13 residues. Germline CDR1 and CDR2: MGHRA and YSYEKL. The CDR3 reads CASSPRGVDGYTF. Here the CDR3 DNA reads TGCGCCAGCAGCCCCCGAGGCGTAGATGGCTACACCTTC.

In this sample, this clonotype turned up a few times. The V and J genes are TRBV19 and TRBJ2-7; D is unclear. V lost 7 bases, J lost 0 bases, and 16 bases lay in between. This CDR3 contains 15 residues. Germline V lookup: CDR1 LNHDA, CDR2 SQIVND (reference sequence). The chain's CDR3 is CASKIGLHSSYEQYF. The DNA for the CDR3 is TGTGCCAGTAAAATAGGGCTTCATAGCTCCTACGAGCAGTACTTC.

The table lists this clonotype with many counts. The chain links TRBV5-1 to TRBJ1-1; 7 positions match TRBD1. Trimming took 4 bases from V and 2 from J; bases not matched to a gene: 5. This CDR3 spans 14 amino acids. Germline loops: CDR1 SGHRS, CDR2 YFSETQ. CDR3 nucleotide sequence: TGCGCCAGCAGCCCCCGGACAGGTAACACTGAAGCTTTCTTT. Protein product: CASSPRTGNTEAFF. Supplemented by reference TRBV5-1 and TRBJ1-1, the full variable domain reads KAGVTQTPRYLIKTRGQQVTLSCSPISGHRSVSWYQQTPGQGLQFLFEYFSETQRNKGNFPGRFSGRQFSNSRSEMNVSTLELGDSALYLCASSPRTGNTEAFFGQGTRLTVV.

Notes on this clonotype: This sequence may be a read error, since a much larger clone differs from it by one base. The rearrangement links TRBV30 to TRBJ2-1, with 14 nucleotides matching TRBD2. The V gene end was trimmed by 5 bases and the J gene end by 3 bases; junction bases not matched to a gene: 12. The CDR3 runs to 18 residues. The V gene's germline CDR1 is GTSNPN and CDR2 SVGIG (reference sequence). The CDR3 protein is CAWGSGTSGSSNYNEQFF. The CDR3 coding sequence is TGTGCCTGGGGGTCTGGGACTAGCGGGAGCTCCAACTACAATGAGCAGTTCTTC.

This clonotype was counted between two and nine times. CDR3: CASSETQLANYGYTF. For the CDR3, the DNA is TGTGCCAGCAGTGAGACACAGTTAGCTAACTATGGCTACACCTTC. This chain links TRBV6-1 with TRBJ1-2; no clear D gene. Trimming took 3 bases from V and 0 from J, leaving 11 bases between them. The length of the CDR3 is 15 residues. The germline CDR1 and CDR2 sequences are MNHNS and SASEGT.